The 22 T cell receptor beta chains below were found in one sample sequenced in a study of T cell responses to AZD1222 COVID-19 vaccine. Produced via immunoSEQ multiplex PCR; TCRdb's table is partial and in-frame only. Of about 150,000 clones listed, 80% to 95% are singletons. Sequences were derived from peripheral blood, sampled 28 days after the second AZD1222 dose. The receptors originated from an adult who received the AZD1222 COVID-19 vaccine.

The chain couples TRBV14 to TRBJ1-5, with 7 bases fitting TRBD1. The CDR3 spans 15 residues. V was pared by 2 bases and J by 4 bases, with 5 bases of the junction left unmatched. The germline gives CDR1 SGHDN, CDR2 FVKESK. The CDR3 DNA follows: TGTGCCAGCAGCCAACAAGGACAGGCGAATCAGCCCCAGCATTTT. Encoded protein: CASSQQGQANQPQHF.

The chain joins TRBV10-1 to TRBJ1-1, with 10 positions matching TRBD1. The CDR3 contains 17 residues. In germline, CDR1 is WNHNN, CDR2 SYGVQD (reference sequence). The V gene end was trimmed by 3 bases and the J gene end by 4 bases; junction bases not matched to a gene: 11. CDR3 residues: CASSEGTGAFLGTEAFF. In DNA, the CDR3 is TGCGCCAGCAGTGAAGGGACAGGGGCGTTCTTGGGCACTGAAGCTTTCTTT.

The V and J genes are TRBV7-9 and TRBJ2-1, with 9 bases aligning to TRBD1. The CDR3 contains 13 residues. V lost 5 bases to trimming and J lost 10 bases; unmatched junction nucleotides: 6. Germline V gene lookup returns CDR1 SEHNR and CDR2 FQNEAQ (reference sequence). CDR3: CASSRGQGREQFF. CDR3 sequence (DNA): TGTGCCAGCAGCCGGGGACAGGGCCGCGAGCAGTTCTTC.

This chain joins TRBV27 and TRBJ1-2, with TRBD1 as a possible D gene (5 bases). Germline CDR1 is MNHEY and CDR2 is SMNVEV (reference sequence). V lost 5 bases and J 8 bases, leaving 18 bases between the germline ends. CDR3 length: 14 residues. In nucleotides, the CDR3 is TGTGCCAGCAGTCCCCGGAGCCAACAGGAGGGCTACACCTTC. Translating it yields CASSPRSQQEGYTF.

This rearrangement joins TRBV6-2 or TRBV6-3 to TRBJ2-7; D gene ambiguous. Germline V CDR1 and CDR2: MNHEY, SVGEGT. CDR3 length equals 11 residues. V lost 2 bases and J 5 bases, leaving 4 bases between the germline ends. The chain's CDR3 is CASSYRDEQYF. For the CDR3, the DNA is TGTGCCAGCAGTTACCGGGACGAGCAGTACTTC.

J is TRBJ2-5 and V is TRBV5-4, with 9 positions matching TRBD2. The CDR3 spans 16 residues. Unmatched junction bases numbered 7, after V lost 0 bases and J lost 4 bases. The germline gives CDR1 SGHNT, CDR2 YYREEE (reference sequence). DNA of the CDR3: TGTGCCAGCAGCTTGGTCTCTAGCGGGAACAGAGAGACCCAGTACTTC. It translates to CASSLVSSGNRETQYF.

The CDR3 region has the DNA TGTGCCAGCAGCTTATCTACGGTTAGCAATCAGCCCCAGCATTTT. Amino acid sequence: CASSLSTVSNQPQHF. The chain combines TRBV7-8 with TRBJ1-5; D is undetermined. Per the germline V gene, CDR1 is SGHVS and CDR2 is FQNEAQ. Trimming stripped 2 bases from V and 0 bases from J, with 8 bases between. This CDR3 comprises 15 residues.

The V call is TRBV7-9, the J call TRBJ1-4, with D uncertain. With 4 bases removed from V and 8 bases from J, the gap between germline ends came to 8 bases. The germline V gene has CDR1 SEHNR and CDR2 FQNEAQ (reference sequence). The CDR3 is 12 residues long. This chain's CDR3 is CASSSLNEKLFF. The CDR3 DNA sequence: TGTGCCAGCAGCTCTCTTAACGAAAAACTGTTTTTT.

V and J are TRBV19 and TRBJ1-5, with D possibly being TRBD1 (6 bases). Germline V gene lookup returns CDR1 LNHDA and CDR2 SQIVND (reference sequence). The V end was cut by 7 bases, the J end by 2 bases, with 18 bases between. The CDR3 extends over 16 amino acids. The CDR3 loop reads CASIGAGESGNQPQHF. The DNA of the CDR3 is TGTGCCAGTATTGGGGCAGGGGAGAGCGGCAATCAGCCCCAGCATTTT.

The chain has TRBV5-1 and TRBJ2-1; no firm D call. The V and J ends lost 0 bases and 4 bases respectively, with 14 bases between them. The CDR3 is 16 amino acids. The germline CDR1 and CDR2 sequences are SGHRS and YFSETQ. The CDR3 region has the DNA TGCGCCAGCAGCTTGGCCAGTCCTCACCCGTACAATGAGCAGTTCTTC. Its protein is CASSLASPHPYNEQFF. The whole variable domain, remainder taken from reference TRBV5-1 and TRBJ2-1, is KAGVTQTPRYLIKTRGQQVTLSCSPISGHRSVSWYQQTPGQGLQFLFEYFSETQRNKGNFPGRFSGRQFSNSRSEMNVSTLELGDSALYLCASSLASPHPYNEQFFGPGTRLTVL.

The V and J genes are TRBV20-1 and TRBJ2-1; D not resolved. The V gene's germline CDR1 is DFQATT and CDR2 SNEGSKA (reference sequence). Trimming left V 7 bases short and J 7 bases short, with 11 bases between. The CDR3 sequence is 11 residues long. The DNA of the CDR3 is TGCAGTGGACGTAACGGTAATGAGCAGTTCTTC. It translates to CSGRNGNEQFF.

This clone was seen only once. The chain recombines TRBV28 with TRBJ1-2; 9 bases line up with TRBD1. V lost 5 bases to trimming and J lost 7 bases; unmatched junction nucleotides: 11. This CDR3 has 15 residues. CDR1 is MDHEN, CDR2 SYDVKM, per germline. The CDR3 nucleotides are TGTGCCAGCAGTCCGGGACAGGGAGGGAGGAGTGGCTACACCTTC. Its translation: CASSPGQGGRSGYTF.

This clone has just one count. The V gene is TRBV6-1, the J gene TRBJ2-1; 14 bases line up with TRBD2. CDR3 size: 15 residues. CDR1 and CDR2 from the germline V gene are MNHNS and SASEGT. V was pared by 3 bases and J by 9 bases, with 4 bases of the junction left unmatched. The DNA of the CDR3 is TGTGCCAGCAGTGAGGGACTAGCGGGAGAGTCTGAGCAGTTCTTC. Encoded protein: CASSEGLAGESEQFF.

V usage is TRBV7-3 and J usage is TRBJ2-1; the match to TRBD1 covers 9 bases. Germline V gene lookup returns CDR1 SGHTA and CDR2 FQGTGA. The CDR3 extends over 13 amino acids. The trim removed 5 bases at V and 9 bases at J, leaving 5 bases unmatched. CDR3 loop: CASSPDRGFEQFF. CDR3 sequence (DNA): TGTGCCAGCAGCCCAGACAGGGGGTTTGAGCAGTTCTTC. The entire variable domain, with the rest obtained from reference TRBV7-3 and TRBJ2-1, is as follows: GAGVSQTPSNKVTEKGKYVELRCDPISGHTALYWYRQSLGQGPEFLIYFQGTGAADDSGLPNDRFFAVRPEGSVSTLKIQRTERGDSAVYLCASSPDRGFEQFFGPGTRLTVL.

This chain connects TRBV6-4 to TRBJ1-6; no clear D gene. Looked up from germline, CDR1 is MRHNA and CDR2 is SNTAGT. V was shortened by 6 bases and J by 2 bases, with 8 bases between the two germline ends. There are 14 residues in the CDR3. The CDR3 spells CASREGTYNSPLHF. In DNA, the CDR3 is TGTGCCAGCAGGGAAGGGACCTATAATTCACCCCTCCACTTT.

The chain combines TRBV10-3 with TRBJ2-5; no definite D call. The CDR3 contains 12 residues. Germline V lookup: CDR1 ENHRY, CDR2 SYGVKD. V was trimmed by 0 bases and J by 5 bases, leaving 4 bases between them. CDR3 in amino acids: CAISESLETQYF. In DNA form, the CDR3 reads TGTGCCATCAGTGAGTCACTGGAGACCCAGTACTTC.

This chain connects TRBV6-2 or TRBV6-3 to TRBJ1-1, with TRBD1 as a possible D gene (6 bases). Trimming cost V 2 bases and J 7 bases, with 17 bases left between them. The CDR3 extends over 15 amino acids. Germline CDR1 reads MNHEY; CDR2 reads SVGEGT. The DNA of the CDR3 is TGTGCCAGCAGTTACCTCTCGGGACAACGCCATGAAGCTTTCTTT. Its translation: CASSYLSGQRHEAFF.

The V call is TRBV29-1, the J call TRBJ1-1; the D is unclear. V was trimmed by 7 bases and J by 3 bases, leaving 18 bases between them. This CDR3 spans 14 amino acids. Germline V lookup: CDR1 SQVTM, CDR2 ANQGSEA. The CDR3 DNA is TGCAGCGCGGATCGCAAGGTTCGGGACACTGAAGCTTTCTTT. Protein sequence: CSADRKVRDTEAFF.

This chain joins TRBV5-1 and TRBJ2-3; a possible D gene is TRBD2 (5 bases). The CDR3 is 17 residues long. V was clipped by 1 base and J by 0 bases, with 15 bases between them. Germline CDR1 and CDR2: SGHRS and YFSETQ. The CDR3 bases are TGCGCCAGCAGCTTGCCTACTTCGGGGTCTAGCACAGATACGCAGTATTTT. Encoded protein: CASSLPTSGSSTDTQYF.

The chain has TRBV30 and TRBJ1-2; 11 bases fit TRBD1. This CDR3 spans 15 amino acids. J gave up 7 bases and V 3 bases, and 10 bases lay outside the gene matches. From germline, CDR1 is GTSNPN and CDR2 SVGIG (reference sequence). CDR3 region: CAWSSPDRGLFGYTF. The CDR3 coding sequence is TGTGCCTGGAGCAGTCCGGACAGGGGGCTTTTTGGCTACACCTTC. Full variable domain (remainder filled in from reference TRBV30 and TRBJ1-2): SQTIHQWPATLVQPVGSPLSLECTVEGTSNPNLYWYRQAAGRGLQLLFYSVGIGQISSEVPQNLSASRPQDRQFILSSKKLLLSDSGFYLCAWSSPDRGLFGYTFGSGTRLTVV.

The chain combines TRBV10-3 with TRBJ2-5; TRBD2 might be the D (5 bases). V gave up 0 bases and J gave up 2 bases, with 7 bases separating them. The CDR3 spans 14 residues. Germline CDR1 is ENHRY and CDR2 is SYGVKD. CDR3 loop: CAISESTGQETQYF. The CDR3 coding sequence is TGTGCCATCAGTGAGTCGACGGGGCAAGAGACCCAGTACTTC.

The CDR3 here is CASGQGGRGDETQYF. The DNA for the CDR3 is TGTGCCAGCGGTCAGGGGGGAAGAGGGGACGAGACCCAGTACTTC. The chain combines TRBV7-9 with TRBJ2-5, with a possible D match to TRBD1 (7 bases). This CDR3 spans 15 amino acids. Germline-derived CDR1 and CDR2 are SEHNR and FQNEAQ (reference sequence). Between the trimmed V and J ends, which lost 8 bases and 5 bases, there was a span of 21 bases. The full variable domain, with the rest looked up from reference TRBV7-9 and TRBJ2-5, is DTGVSQNPRHKITKRGQNVTFRCDPISEHNRLYWYRQTLGQGPEFLTYFQNEAQLEKSRLLSDRFSAERPKGSFSTLEIQRTEQGDSAMYLCASGQGGRGDETQYFGPGTRLLVL.